This TCR beta chain was profiled in a study of T-cell memory formation after mild COVID-19. V gave up 1 base and J gave up 6 bases; unmatched junction bases: 10. CDR1 and CDR2 from the germline V gene are LNHNV and YYDKDF (reference sequence). The CDR3 contains 17 residues. TCRdb reprocessed the 5' RACE reads via MiXCR and lists one record per CDR3 protein. In the table there are a few hundred thousand distinct CDR3 sequences, 20% to 25% of which are singletons. The sequence was collected from an adult woman who had mild COVID-19 (a few samples of this study predate the infection). Cell type and time point are not known. The source material was PBMCs or a T cell subset sorted from them (not recorded which). The chain couples TRBV15 to TRBJ2-1, with 9 bases aligning to TRBD2. The CDR3 spells CATSRGLVRGGRNEQFF. The CDR3 DNA follows: TGTGCCACCAGCAGAGGTTTAGTGCGGGGGGGCCGCAATGAGCAGTTCTTC.